This T cell receptor beta chain was recorded in a study of blood T cells in healthy people across ages. Looking at the study overall: For every two T cells, template switching captured about one barcoded beta molecule.

CDR3 length: 15 amino acids. Germline assignment: CDR1 MNHEY and CDR2 SMNVEV (reference sequence). Primed by a sample-barcoded 5' primer and a J-beta primer mix, a second PCR proceeded for about 6 to 12 cycles. The study obtained at least 2.5 million CDR3-containing paired-end reads from every sample. MiXCR, applied by TCRdb to the 5' RACE reads, yields one record per CDR3 protein. The data contain 1 million or so distinct CDR3 sequences, around 25% of them singletons. This clonotype was seen a handful of times. Per sample, no less than 5.5 micrograms of total RNA were extracted. These same data were also listed under a study on T cells of mothers and their children. According to that study: Sample barcodes and 2-4 random nucleotides came from the second PCR's M1S primer.

The sequenced sample consisted of blood. This TCR came from a girl aged 2-15 years in good health. The chain employs TRBV27 and TRBJ2-1, with a possible D match to TRBD1 (5 bases). The J call may be mistaken, given a closer DNA end match to TRBJ2-5. The CDR3 spells CASSWGSETLGSQYF. The CDR3 bases are TGTGCCAGCAGTTGGGGCTCGGAGACCCTGGGGTCCCAGTACTTC.